This T cell receptor beta chain was recorded in a study of blood T cell repertoires in COVID-19. This clone appeared a single time. V lost 0 bases to trimming and J lost 10 bases, with 11 bases between them. This CDR3 is 14 amino acids long. From germline, CDR1 is SGHRS and CDR2 YFSETQ. Sequencing used immunoSEQ multiplex PCR; TCRdb keeps in-frame clones, though not all of them. The table shows 120,000 to 150,000 clones, with roughly 80% occurring only once. This clonotype originated in a human donor in a cohort sampled during active COVID-19. This chain connects TRBV5-1 to TRBJ1-6; perhaps TRBD1 as D (5 bases). Sequencing input: peripheral blood. In nucleotides, the CDR3 is TGCGCCAGCAGCTTGGCCGGGAGGGGATCACCCCTCCACTTT. This gives the protein CASSLAGRGSPLHF.